Listed here are 11 T cell receptor beta chains from one sample, sequenced in a study of shared clonotypes between healthy human individuals. Cells designated naive CD8 were CD45RO-negative and were positively selected for CCR7, with terminally differentiated effector memory CD45RA+ cells excluded. The repertoire was sequenced with immunoSEQ multiplex PCR; TCRdb's copy has only in-frame clones and lacks some. The repertoire holds about 2 million clones, with less than 95% as singletons. Sequencing input: naive CD8+ T cells sorted from blood. The receptors shown here come from a man aged 18 to 29 in good health.

This clone has a single count. The gene calls are TRBV7-2 and TRBJ2-2, with 10 bases aligning to TRBD2. Per the germline V gene, CDR1 is SGHTA and CDR2 is FQGNSA. This CDR3 is built from 17 residues. Germline trimming cut 6 bases from V and 1 base from J; bases unmatched to any gene: 8. This CDR3 is CASRQETSGVNTGELFF. The CDR3 DNA is TGTGCCAGCAGACAGGAAACTAGCGGGGTGAACACCGGGGAGCTGTTTTTT.

The chain is built from TRBV7-6 and TRBJ2-2; D not resolved. This CDR3 is 14 amino acids long. Germline-derived CDR1 and CDR2 are SGHVS and FNYEAQ. V gave up 7 bases and J gave up 4 bases, with 13 bases separating them. Here the CDR3 reads CASILKVGTGELFF. CDR3 sequence (DNA): TGTGCCAGCATTCTAAAAGTGGGCACCGGGGAGCTGTTTTTT.

The genes are TRBV27 and TRBJ2-3; D is uncertain. The CDR3 runs 16 residues. Trimming took 3 bases from V and 2 from J, leaving 15 bases between them. Germline V lookup: CDR1 MNHEY, CDR2 SMNVEV (reference sequence). CDR3 coding DNA: TGTGCCAGCAGTTTCAGCCAGGAGAAACCCACAGATACGCAGTATTTT. Translated: CASSFSQEKPTDTQYF.

The chain has TRBV28 and TRBJ1-4; 7 nucleotides line up with TRBD1. Per the germline V gene, CDR1 is MDHEN and CDR2 is SYDVKM. V was pared by 6 bases and J by 6 bases, with 7 bases of the junction left unmatched. This CDR3 has 14 residues. The CDR3 loop is CASRADRAHEKLFF. The CDR3 nucleotides read TGTGCCAGCAGGGCCGACAGGGCCCATGAAAAACTGTTTTTT.

The chain is built from TRBV29-1 and TRBJ2-3, with D perhaps TRBD2 (6 bases). Between the trimmed V and J ends, which lost 7 bases and 1 base, there was a span of 12 bases. The CDR3 is 13 amino acids. Per the germline V gene, CDR1 is SQVTM and CDR2 is ANQGSEA. This chain's CDR3 is CSGTGLGTDTQYF. In nucleotides, the CDR3 is TGCAGCGGAACGGGACTCGGCACAGATACGCAGTATTTT.

V gene TRBV28 combines with J gene TRBJ1-5; D possibly corresponds to TRBD1 (6 bases). CDR3 size: 14 residues. Germline V gene lookup returns CDR1 MDHEN and CDR2 SYDVKM. V lost 6 bases and J 2 bases, leaving 11 bases between the germline ends. CDR3 sequence: CASRARTGNQPQHF. The CDR3, as DNA: TGTGCCAGCAGGGCGAGGACAGGCAATCAGCCCCAGCATTTT.

Concerning this clone itself: This same CDR3 is encoded by further DNA sequences in the sample. This rearrangement joins TRBV6-5 to TRBJ1-2; D ambiguous. CDR1 MNHEY and CDR2 SVGAGI come from the germline V gene. This CDR3 spans 15 amino acids. V was trimmed by 2 bases and J by 0 bases, leaving 10 bases between them. This CDR3 reads CASSYSPGANYGYTF. In DNA, the CDR3 is TGTGCCAGCAGTTACAGTCCGGGAGCTAACTATGGCTACACCTTC.

The V call is TRBV19, the J call TRBJ2-7; 11 bases are shared with TRBD1. CDR1 LNHDA and CDR2 SQIVND come from the germline V gene (reference sequence). The CDR3 is made up of 14 amino acids. The trim removed 8 bases at V and 3 bases at J, leaving 6 bases unmatched. Here the CDR3 DNA reads TGTGCCAGTGGGGCCGGGACAGGGGGCTACGAGCAGTACTTC. This codes for CASGAGTGGYEQYF.

The chain joins TRBV28 to TRBJ2-1, with D perhaps TRBD2 (5 bases). Germline values: CDR1 MDHEN, CDR2 SYDVKM. V was trimmed by 6 bases and J by 9 bases, leaving 18 bases between them. The CDR3 length is 14 residues. DNA for the CDR3: TGTGCCAGCAGCCAGCCGGGGTGGATCTCTGAGCAGTTCTTC. Encoded protein: CASSQPGWISEQFF.

This chain uses TRBV27 with TRBJ1-2, with 7 bases fitting TRBD1. J gave up 6 bases and V 1 base, and 5 bases lay outside the gene matches. The CDR3 extends over 14 amino acids. The germline CDR1 and CDR2 sequences are MNHEY and SMNVEV (reference sequence). CDR3 coding DNA: TGTGCCAGCAGTTTATTAACAGGGGTCGATGGCTACACCTTC. This codes for CASSLLTGVDGYTF.

The chain couples TRBV6-1 to TRBJ1-6; D gene unclear. V lost 1 base and J 0 bases, leaving 7 bases between the germline ends. The germline CDR1 and CDR2 sequences are MNHNS and SASEGT. The length of the CDR3 is 16 residues. The CDR3 sequence is CASSEVVYSYNSPLHF. The CDR3 DNA reads as TGTGCCAGCAGTGAAGTCGTCTACTCCTATAATTCACCCCTCCACTTT.